Listed below are T cell receptor beta chains from one sample, sequenced in a study of PD-1 blockade in classical Hodgkin lymphoma. Generated by immunoSEQ multiplex PCR, the TCRdb table keeps only in-frame clones and is missing some. The data show roughly 4,200 clones, 70% to 85% seen once. The sample comprised CD8+ T cells from blood. All receptors derive from a human donor with classical Hodgkin lymphoma. Both conserved end residues are part of each CDR3. Each record gives: clone size, V gene, CDR3 length, D gene, CDR3 protein. The D gene is left open where the match is weak. Clone size is not always given. Where it is, it says once, few, many or a class for expanded clones.

abundance: few; v_gene: TRBV18; len: 16; d_gene: -; CDR3aa: CASSPGHSSPSGELFF
abundance: -; v_gene: TRBV11-1; len: 11; d_gene: -; CDR3aa: CASSASYEQYF
abundance: -; v_gene: TRBV7-9; len: 15; d_gene: -; CDR3aa: CASSIIRPTNEKLFF
abundance: -; v_gene: TRBV7-2; len: 15; d_gene: -; CDR3aa: CASSLEGKSTDTQYF
abundance: -; v_gene: TRBV25-1; len: 15; d_gene: -; CDR3aa: CASSEFGIMNTEAFF
abundance: -; v_gene: TRBV29-1; len: 13; d_gene: TRBD1; CDR3aa: CSVVRTGAEKLFF
abundance: -; v_gene: TRBV7-2; len: 14; d_gene: -; CDR3aa: CASSLVVRAYEQYF
abundance: few; v_gene: TRBV4-3; len: 15; d_gene: -; CDR3aa: CASSQVATGSYEQYF
abundance: -; v_gene: TRBV9; len: 14; d_gene: -; CDR3aa: CASSAWGSGDTQYF
abundance: once; v_gene: TRBV27; len: 15; d_gene: TRBD2; CDR3aa: CASSFLSGKAYEQYF
abundance: -; v_gene: TRBV6-5; len: 15; d_gene: TRBD2; CDR3aa: CASRSPGLAHNEQFF
abundance: -; v_gene: TRBV6-5; len: 15; d_gene: TRBD2; CDR3aa: CASSTFAGAKDTQYF
abundance: -; v_gene: TRBV28; len: 14; d_gene: -; CDR3aa: CASSFVVSNQPQHF
abundance: -; v_gene: TRBV4-1; len: 14; d_gene: -; CDR3aa: CASSETLGTYEQYF
abundance: -; v_gene: TRBV25-1; len: 14; d_gene: -; CDR3aa: CASSQGQRVDEQFF
abundance: -; v_gene: TRBV10-3; len: 18; d_gene: TRBD1; CDR3aa: CAISEPRGTVVSNEKLFF
abundance: -; v_gene: TRBV9; len: 15; d_gene: -; CDR3aa: CASSPPPRDPYGYTF
abundance: -; v_gene: TRBV5-1; len: 13; d_gene: -; CDR3aa: CASSEWMNTEAFF
abundance: -; v_gene: TRBV11-2; len: 16; d_gene: TRBD2; CDR3aa: CASSRGTSGIAGELFF
abundance: -; v_gene: TRBV19; len: 14; d_gene: TRBD1; CDR3aa: CASSPWTGSYEQYF
abundance: -; v_gene: TRBV6-1; len: 18; d_gene: -; CDR3aa: CASSDVGTHYPLSYEQYF
abundance: few; v_gene: TRBV18; len: 13; d_gene: -; CDR3aa: CASSPANTGELFF
abundance: -; v_gene: TRBV10-2; len: 15; d_gene: TRBD2; CDR3aa: CASNAAGGVQETQYF
abundance: -; v_gene: TRBV27; len: 12; d_gene: TRBD1; CDR3aa: CASSPGTGEAFF
abundance: -; v_gene: TRBV10-3; len: 13; d_gene: -; CDR3aa: CAISEFTQETQYF
abundance: -; v_gene: TRBV5-4; len: 14; d_gene: -; CDR3aa: CASSRDFQTYEQYF
abundance: -; v_gene: TRBV20-1; len: 11; d_gene: TRBD1; CDR3aa: CSGQGDTEAFF
abundance: -; v_gene: TRBV28; len: 13; d_gene: -; CDR3aa: CTSSSPTSYEQYF
abundance: -; v_gene: TRBV4-3; len: 16; d_gene: -; CDR3aa: CASSQAARIRSGELFF
abundance: -; v_gene: TRBV7-9; len: 15; d_gene: TRBD2; CDR3aa: CASSSTSGSGDTQYF
abundance: -; v_gene: TRBV27; len: 12; d_gene: -; CDR3aa: CASRKGSFEQYF
abundance: -; v_gene: TRBV7-2; len: 18; d_gene: TRBD1; CDR3aa: CASSLLSWDRLKSYEQYF
abundance: few; v_gene: TRBV27; len: 15; d_gene: -; CDR3aa: CASSFYSGAPAGYTF
abundance: once; v_gene: TRBV5-6; len: 16; d_gene: -; CDR3aa: CASSLYDGTSYNEQFF
abundance: -; v_gene: TRBV19; len: 12; d_gene: -; CDR3aa: CASSIEGDRYFF
abundance: once; v_gene: TRBV28; len: 13; d_gene: -; CDR3aa: CASSFAGRYEQYF
abundance: -; v_gene: TRBV13; len: 20; d_gene: TRBD2; CDR3aa: CASSINEGLTGTISTDTQYF
abundance: -; v_gene: TRBV15; len: 16; d_gene: TRBD2; CDR3aa: CATSRGRGGSYNEQFF
abundance: -; v_gene: TRBV15; len: 19; d_gene: TRBD2; CDR3aa: CATSLRLAGVPFSYNEQFF
abundance: -; v_gene: TRBV6-6; len: 16; d_gene: -; CDR3aa: CASSYDSTGFPYGYTF
abundance: few; v_gene: TRBV27; len: 16; d_gene: -; CDR3aa: CASSWSDRSSYNEQFF
abundance: -; v_gene: TRBV27; len: 15; d_gene: -; CDR3aa: CASRPVVSPYNEQFF
abundance: -; v_gene: TRBV19; len: 15; d_gene: TRBD2; CDR3aa: CASSISSGGYNEQFF
abundance: -; v_gene: TRBV9; len: 17; d_gene: TRBD1; CDR3aa: CASSPSQGTSTYNEQFF
abundance: -; v_gene: TRBV7-2; len: 13; d_gene: TRBD2; CDR3aa: CASSPRGAYEQYF
abundance: -; v_gene: TRBV27; len: 15; d_gene: -; CDR3aa: CASSQTQTSGNTIYF
abundance: -; v_gene: TRBV4-3; len: 15; d_gene: -; CDR3aa: CASSQNSVAGNTIYF